The 26 T cell receptor beta chains listed next were all sequenced from one sample in a study of CD8 T cells in Susac syndrome. RNA totalling 0.5 to 1 ug underwent reverse transcription with random hexamers. In TCRdb, the immunoSEQ multiplex PCR reads were re-called with MiXCR into one record per CDR3 protein. The sample contains roughly 200,000 distinct CDR3 sequences, approximately 95% of which appear only once. The specimen was CD4+ T cells from PBMCs. Receptors originate from a human donor in good health.

The gene calls are TRBV6-1 and TRBJ2-5, with D perhaps TRBD2 (6 bases). The germline CDR1 and CDR2 sequences are MNHNS and SASEGT. This CDR3 region has 12 residues. Trimming removed 6 bases from V and 5 bases from J, with 10 bases in between. CDR3 in DNA: TGTGCCAGCAGCCGCGGGATGGAGACCCAGTACTTC. Translating it yields CASSRGMETQYF.

The V gene is TRBV27, the J gene TRBJ1-5, with a tentative D call TRBD1 (6 bases). Germline V lookup: CDR1 MNHEY, CDR2 SMNVEV (reference sequence). This CDR3 is built from 17 residues. V gave up 0 bases and J gave up 2 bases, with 14 bases separating them. In DNA, the CDR3 is TGTGCCAGCAGTTTATCGAGGGGGATTACTGGCAATCAGCCCCAGCATTTT. It yields the protein CASSLSRGITGNQPQHF.

The rearrangement joins TRBV4-3 to TRBJ2-3; no reliable D call. This CDR3 has 12 residues. V lost 3 bases to trimming and J lost 1 base, with 2 bases between them. Germline V gene data show CDR1 as LGHNA and CDR2 as YSLEER. This CDR3 reads CASSHGTDTQYF. The CDR3 bases are TGCGCCAGCAGCCATGGCACAGATACGCAGTATTTT.

In the case of this clonotype: A junction end diverges from the germline sequence, so it may reflect a read error. The chain joins TRBV5-6 to TRBJ1-5, with D possibly being TRBD1 (5 bases). Germline V lookup: CDR1 SGHDT, CDR2 YYEEEE. This CDR3 region has 16 residues. The CDR3 coding sequence is TGTGTCAGCAGCTTTTCTCGGGGGAGGAGCAATCAGCCCCAGCATTTT. This encodes CVSSFSRGRSNQPQHF. The whole variable domain, remainder taken from reference TRBV5-6 and TRBJ1-5, is DAGVTQSPTHLIKTRGQQVTLRCSPKSGHDTVSWYQQALGQGPQFIFQYYEEEERQRGNFPDRFSGHQFPNYSSELNVNALLLGDSALYLCVSSFSRGRSNQPQHFGDGTRLSIL.

The chain uses TRBV3-1 and TRBJ1-2; TRBD1 agrees at 7 bases. The J segment lost 3 bases and the V segment lost 2 bases, leaving 6 bases of the junction unmatched. Germline V lookup: CDR1 LGHDT, CDR2 YNNKEL (reference sequence). CDR3 length: 15 amino acids. The CDR3 spells CASSQPQGRDYGYTF. CDR3 bases: TGTGCCAGCAGCCAACCACAGGGGAGGGACTATGGCTACACCTTC.

Notes on this clonotype: A read error may account for a junction end that differs from germline. This sequence joins TRBV29-1 and TRBJ1-1; D may be TRBD1 (6 bases). The germline CDR1 and CDR2 sequences are SQVTM and ANQGSEA. CDR3 length equals 14 residues. The CDR3 protein is CSGEVQGSSGGAFF. CDR3 nucleotides: TGCAGCGGTGAAGTACAGGGAAGTAGTGGAGGAGCTTTCTTT.

The gene calls are TRBV7-8 and TRBJ2-1; the D gene is possibly TRBD2 (6 bases). The CDR3 has 15 residues. The V end lost 0 bases, the J end lost 4 bases, and 10 bases lay between the germline ends. Germline V lookup: CDR1 SGHVS, CDR2 FQNEAQ. The CDR3 protein is CASSLAAGRYNEQFF. The CDR3, as DNA: TGTGCCAGCAGCTTAGCAGCGGGTAGATACAATGAGCAGTTCTTC.

This clonotype was detected once. This chain joins TRBV7-2 and TRBJ2-5; possible D gene TRBD2, 7 bases. Germline CDR1 reads SGHTA; CDR2 reads FQGNSA. This CDR3 region has 15 residues. The V end was cut by 5 bases, the J end by 1 base, with 14 bases between. CDR3 bases: TGTGCCAGCAGCCCGACTCGGGGGGCCCAAGAGACCCAGTACTTC. Protein product: CASSPTRGAQETQYF. The whole variable domain, filled in from reference TRBV7-2 and TRBJ2-5, reads GAGVSQSPSNKVTEKGKDVELRCDPISGHTALYWYRQSLGQGLEFLIYFQGNSAPDKSGLPSDRFSAERTGGSVSTLTIQRTQQEDSAVYLCASSPTRGAQETQYFGPGTRLLVL.

This chain joins TRBV23-1 and TRBJ2-1, with 11 bases fitting TRBD1. TRBV23-1 is given ORF status, its function remaining uncertain. This CDR3 comprises 14 residues. V lost 7 bases to trimming and J lost 8 bases; unmatched junction nucleotides: 7. The CDR3 nucleotides read TGCGCCAGCACCGTGGGACAGGGGGACCATGAGCAGTTCTTC. The encoded protein is CASTVGQGDHEQFF.

This clonotype has more than one count but fewer than ten. This rearrangement joins TRBV6-1 to TRBJ2-2; TRBD1 might be the D (6 bases). The germline V gene has CDR1 MNHNS and CDR2 SASEGT. V was cut by 11 bases and J by 4 bases, with 14 bases left in between. The CDR3 length is 13 residues. The DNA of the CDR3 is TGTGCCGCGACAGGCCAGGGCACCGGGGAGCTGTTTTTT. This translates into CAATGQGTGELFF.

The genes are TRBV20-1 and TRBJ1-2; no clear D gene. Germline V gene sequence: CDR1 DFQATT, CDR2 SNEGSKA (reference sequence). V was clipped by 3 bases and J by 2 bases, with 10 bases between them. This CDR3 spans 13 amino acids. CDR3 protein: CSARGRQNYGYTF. The CDR3 nucleotides read TGCAGTGCTAGGGGCCGCCAGAACTATGGCTACACCTTC.

J is TRBJ1-5 and V is TRBV11-1, with TRBD1 identical over 12 bases. This CDR3 is 20 amino acids long. Germline trimming cut 1 base from V and 0 bases from J; bases unmatched to any gene: 10. CDR1 is SGHAT, CDR2 FQDESV, per germline (reference sequence). Here the CDR3 DNA reads TGTGCCAGCAGCTTAGTACGGGACAGGGGGCTCCTGTATAGCAATCAGCCCCAGCATTTT. It yields the protein CASSLVRDRGLLYSNQPQHF.

The CDR3 DNA reads as TGTGCCAGCAGTTTAAGACTACCCCGGGAGACCCAGTACTTC. This gives the protein CASSLRLPRETQYF. V usage is TRBV12-3 or TRBV12-4 and J usage is TRBJ2-5; D perhaps matches TRBD2 (5 bases). CDR3 length: 14 amino acids. The V end was cut by 2 bases, the J end by 5 bases, with 12 bases between.

The CDR3 reads CASSEALWSTQHF. CDR3 in DNA: TGTGCCAGCAGTGAAGCGCTTTGGTCGACCCAGCATTTT. The chain uses TRBV6-1 and TRBJ1-5; D is uncertain. The CDR3 runs to 13 residues. Trimming shortened V by 0 bases and J by 11 bases, and 11 bases separated the two germline ends. Germline V gene sequence: CDR1 MNHNS, CDR2 SASEGT.

V is TRBV14 and J is TRBJ2-5, with unresolved D. The CDR3 sequence is 14 residues long. The germline V gene encodes CDR1 SGHDN and CDR2 FVKESK. The germline V and J ends were trimmed by 1 base and 5 bases, with 11 bases remaining between them. The chain's CDR3 is CASSQGARSETQYF. Written as DNA, the CDR3 is TGTGCCAGCAGCCAAGGGGCGCGGTCTGAGACCCAGTACTTC. Full variable domain (remainder filled in from reference TRBV14 and TRBJ2-5): EAGVTQFPSHSVIEKGQTVTLRCDPISGHDNLYWYRRVMGKEIKFLLHFVKESKQDESGMPNNRFLAERTGGTYSTLKVQPAELEDSGVYFCASSQGARSETQYFGPGTRLLVL.

This chain joins TRBV12-3 or TRBV12-4 and TRBJ1-5; maybe TRBD1 (5 bases). Trimming pared 5 bases from V and 6 bases from J, leaving 17 bases between. The CDR3 runs 15 residues. The CDR3 DNA reads as TGTGCCAGCAGTGGACACAGCGACGGGTCTCAGCCCCAGCATTTT. This translates into CASSGHSDGSQPQHF.

The chain is built from TRBV7-2 and TRBJ2-1; possibly TRBD2 for D (5 bases). V was shortened by 2 bases and J by 7 bases, with 18 bases between the two germline ends. The CDR3 is 16 amino acids. Germline V lookup: CDR1 SGHTA, CDR2 FQGNSA. CDR3 nucleotide sequence: TGTGCCAGCAGCTTACGGGCGGGTGCAGGCCAGAATGAGCAGTTCTTC. This gives the protein CASSLRAGAGQNEQFF. Looking up the rest from reference TRBV7-2 and TRBJ2-1 gives the full variable domain: GAGVSQSPSNKVTEKGKDVELRCDPISGHTALYWYRQSLGQGLEFLIYFQGNSAPDKSGLPSDRFSAERTGGSVSTLTIQRTQQEDSAVYLCASSLRAGAGQNEQFFGPGTRLTVL.

The chain combines TRBV5-1 with TRBJ2-1; D is unclear. V lost 5 bases and J 3 bases, leaving 15 bases between the germline ends. CDR3 size: 15 residues. Germline CDR1 is SGHRS and CDR2 is YFSETQ. CDR3 sequence: CASRSVGLDYNEQFF. The CDR3 DNA reads as TGCGCCAGCAGATCGGTTGGTCTGGACTACAATGAGCAGTTCTTC.

The chain employs TRBV2 and TRBJ2-5, with D tentatively TRBD1 (5 bases). This CDR3 contains 13 residues. V was cut by 7 bases and J by 3 bases, with 12 bases left in between. Germline lookup yields CDR1 SNHLY and CDR2 FYNNEI. The CDR3 DNA reads TGTGCCAGCATCAGGGTTCGGGAAGAGACCCAGTACTTC. Its protein is CASIRVREETQYF.

This sequence joins TRBV25-1 and TRBJ1-1; TRBD1 matches 8 bases. Germline-derived CDR1 and CDR2 are MGHDK and SYGVNS. The CDR3 has 13 residues. Trimming cost V 8 bases and J 3 bases; bases outside gene matches: 5. The CDR3: CASSRTGYTEAFF. The CDR3 region has the DNA TGTGCCAGCTCCAGGACAGGGTACACTGAAGCTTTCTTT.

V usage is TRBV5-1 and J usage is TRBJ2-3, with D perhaps assigned TRBD1 or TRBD2 (6 bases each). Germline loops: CDR1 SGHRS, CDR2 YFSETQ. CDR3 length: 14 residues. V was pared by 7 bases and J by 0 bases, with 12 bases between. In nucleotides, the CDR3 is TGCGCCAGCCGAAGGGGGGAAAGCACAGATACGCAGTATTTT. Translating it yields CASRRGESTDTQYF.

The chain employs TRBV27 and TRBJ2-3; D is undetermined. Germline CDR1 and CDR2: MNHEY and SMNVEV (reference sequence). V lost 5 bases and J lost 4, with 16 bases in between. The CDR3 spans 15 residues. In DNA, the CDR3 is TGTGCCAGCAGTCTCGGCCTTCTAGTCGCAGATACGCAGTATTTT. Residues: CASSLGLLVADTQYF.

The chain carries TRBV7-2 and TRBJ2-3; 9 nucleotides match TRBD2. CDR3 length: 16 residues. After removal of 6 bases from V and 5 bases from J, the junction contained 12 bases not matched to a gene. Germline CDR1 reads SGHTA; CDR2 reads FQGNSA. The CDR3 nucleotides are TGTGCCAGCAGGCCCGGGGCGGGGGGGCTGAGAGATACGCAGTATTTT. This encodes CASRPGAGGLRDTQYF.

The CDR3 coding sequence is TGTGCCAGCAGCCAGACGGGGGAGCACACAGATACGCAGTATTTT. Translating it yields CASSQTGEHTDTQYF. The chain joins TRBV4-2 to TRBJ2-3; weak D call: TRBD2 (6 bases). V lost 3 bases to trimming and J lost 2 bases, with 12 bases between them. The CDR3 extends over 15 amino acids. The germline V gene encodes CDR1 LGHNA and CDR2 YNFKEQ.

The chain links TRBV12-3 or TRBV12-4 to TRBJ2-6; D is ambiguous. V was trimmed by 5 bases and J by 2 bases, leaving 10 bases between them. The CDR3 is 15 residues long. This chain's CDR3 is CASSPHRAGANVLTF. For the CDR3, the DNA is TGTGCCAGCAGTCCGCACAGAGCTGGGGCCAACGTCCTGACTTTC.

This clonotype showed up just once. The CDR3: CASSYSWDRLAAKNIQYF. In nucleotides, the CDR3 is TGTGCCAGCAGTTACTCCTGGGACAGACTGGCAGCCAAAAACATTCAGTACTTC. The chain links TRBV6-5 to TRBJ2-4; the match to TRBD1 covers 7 bases. This CDR3 is 18 amino acids long. The V gene's germline CDR1 is MNHEY and CDR2 SVGAGI. After removal of 0 bases from V and 0 bases from J, the junction contained 8 bases not matched to a gene.